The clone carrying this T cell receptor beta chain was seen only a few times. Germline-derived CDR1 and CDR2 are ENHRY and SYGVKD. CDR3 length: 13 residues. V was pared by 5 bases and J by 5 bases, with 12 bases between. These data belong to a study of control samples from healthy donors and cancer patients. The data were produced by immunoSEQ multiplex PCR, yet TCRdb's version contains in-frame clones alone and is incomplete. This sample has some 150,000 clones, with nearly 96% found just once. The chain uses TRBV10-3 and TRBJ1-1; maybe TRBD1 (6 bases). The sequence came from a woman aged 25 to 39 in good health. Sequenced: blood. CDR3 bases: TGTGCCATCAGTAAGGGGGTAAAGACTGAAGCTTTCTTT. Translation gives CAISKGVKTEAFF.